The T cell receptor (beta chain) described here comes from a study of T cell changes during pregnancy in multiple sclerosis (dated by TCRdb to about 2019). A note on the overall study: Changes in the T cell repertoire over the course of pregnancy were examined in this study in women with multiple sclerosis.

The library relied on the immunoSEQ multiplex PCR assay. TCRdb carries this immuneACCESS record with in-frame sequences only. Its versions omit some clonotypes, under half of them owing to an unresolved V gene in the studies checked, with the rest unexplained. This sample lists about 70,000 clones; 80% to 95% were detected once. Just under 0.3% of the sample is taken by the ten largest. In the case of this clone: Its antigen is still unknown. No base quality values were provided; no much bigger clone lies one nucleotide off.

V sheds 5 bases and J sheds 2 bases, leaving 16 bases between their ends. Looking up the germline V gene yields CDR1 SGHTA and CDR2 FQGTGA. The CDR3 goes from the cysteine to the phenylalanine over 15 residues. Kept here is only the CDR3 DNA, which spans 45 bases and is read in frame from base 1. Rearrangement joined TRBV7-3 to TRBJ2-7, with a weak D call of TRBD2 (7 bases match). The TCR originated in a female donor with multiple sclerosis, enrolled in a pregnancy study. The sample was CD4+ T cells from peripheral blood mononuclear cells, taken after pregnancy. The CDR3 protein is CASSLEGGDPYEQYF. The nucleotide sequence reads as follows: TGTGCCAGCAGCCTGGAAGGGGGGGATCCCTACGAGCAGTACTTC.